The clone carrying this T cell receptor beta chain has a count of ten or more. This entry belongs to a study of T cells in Graves' hyperthyroidism and ophthalmopathy. At the level of the study: Prior to any treatment, at the point of initial diagnosis, peripheral blood was collected.

TCR beta CDR3 regions were amplified from RNA transcripts. The TCR CDR3 was amplified in a first-round RT-PCR using the HTBI primer set. TCRdb reanalysed the multiplex PCR reads using MiXCR and keeps one entry per CDR3 protein. Of a few hundred thousand distinct CDR3 sequences listed, less than 15% are singletons. V was clipped by 5 bases and J by 5 bases, with 12 bases between them. CDR3 size: 12 residues. Looked up from germline, CDR1 is DFQATT and CDR2 is SNEGSKA (reference sequence). The sequence came from a man aged 25 to 40 with Graves' hyperthyroidism that later progressed to Graves' ophthalmopathy. Sequencing was done on a sample of blood. The gene calls are TRBV20-1 and TRBJ1-2; D unclear. The CDR3 nucleotides read TGCAGTGCTGGCGACCGAACGTATGGCTACACCTTC. This translates into CSAGDRTYGYTF.